This T cell receptor beta chain comes out of a study of early T cells in non-severe SARS-CoV-2 infection. Study-wide context: Bulk RNA from unsorted whole blood was sequenced; chains were unpaired.

Each single cDNA molecule received a unique molecular identifier. TCRdb re-called the 5' RACE reads with MiXCR, one entry per CDR3 protein. Among 65,000 to 90,000 distinct CDR3 sequences listed, around 12% were seen once. In regard to this clonotype: Its antigen is not known.

Study-wide results and caveats: Matching against VDJdb likely underestimated virus-specific expansions, favoring anti-spike CD8.

Sequenced material: whole blood. This receptor was taken from an adult who was a healthcare worker with PCR-confirmed SARS-CoV-2 infection or an uninfected control (not recorded which).

The CDR3 spells CASSQAGTSGTFEQYF. The DNA for the CDR3 is TGTGCCAGCAGCCAGGCCGGGACTAGCGGGACCTTCGAGCAGTACTTC. This chain connects TRBV5-4 to TRBJ2-7; TRBD2 aligns across 13 bases. Germline values: CDR1 SGHNT, CDR2 YYREEE (reference sequence). J gave up 6 bases and V 4 bases, and 10 bases lay outside the gene matches. The CDR3 is made up of 16 amino acids.